This entry lists 7 T cell receptor beta chains sequenced from one sample in a study of blood T cells in healthy people across ages. The second PCR ran roughly 6 to 11 cycles with a sample-barcoded 5' primer and J-beta primers. In TCRdb, the 5' RACE reads were re-called with MiXCR into one record per CDR3 protein. The sample has some 900,000 distinct CDR3 sequences, roughly 50% seen once. The sequenced sample consisted of blood. These receptors all stem from a man between 25 and 39 years old in good health.

The chain has TRBV5-1 and TRBJ2-1; TRBD2 agrees at 7 bases. Trimming cost V 0 bases and J 5 bases; bases outside gene matches: 8. Germline V CDR1 and CDR2: SGHRS, YFSETQ. The CDR3 has 16 amino acids. CDR3 sequence reads: CASSLAGGGWDNEQFF. CDR3 coding DNA: TGCGCCAGCAGCTTGGCGGGCGGGGGATGGGACAATGAGCAGTTCTTC.

This clonotype was seen only a few times. This chain uses TRBV12-3 or TRBV12-4 with TRBJ2-7, with a tentative D call TRBD2 (6 bases). The CDR3 is 12 residues long. CDR3 sequence: CACLSGAGEQYF. The CDR3 bases are TGTGCGTGTTTATCGGGAGCAGGCGAGCAGTACTTC.

This rearrangement joins TRBV12-3 or TRBV12-4 to TRBJ1-5; D is possibly TRBD1 (5 bases). This CDR3 has 14 residues. Deletions cut 5 bases from V and 3 bases from J, with 11 bases between. CDR3 region: CASSPNRINQPQHF. In DNA, the CDR3 is TGTGCCAGCAGTCCGAACAGGATCAATCAGCCCCAGCATTTT.

The genes are TRBV10-3 and TRBJ1-5; 8 bases align to TRBD1. J was trimmed by 3 bases and V by 6 bases; bases with no gene match: 7. The CDR3 runs to 15 residues. Looked up from germline, CDR1 is ENHRY and CDR2 is SYGVKD. The CDR3, as DNA: TGTGCCATCAGCCTGGACAGGGCCTCCAATCAGCCCCAGCATTTT. Its protein product is CAISLDRASNQPQHF.

In DNA, the CDR3 is TGTGCCAGCAGCCAGGAATTCAGAGGCCTGTTTTTT. It is translated as CASSQEFRGLFF. V usage is TRBV14 and J usage is TRBJ1-4; D is unclear. Germline CDR1 reads SGHDN; CDR2 reads FVKESK. The CDR3 runs to 12 residues. The V end was cut by 3 bases, the J end by 14 bases, with 13 bases between.

The V call is TRBV27, the J call TRBJ2-2; D is possibly TRBD1 (5 bases). There are 15 residues in the CDR3. V lost 5 bases and J lost 1, with 11 bases in between. Germline V gene sequence: CDR1 MNHEY, CDR2 SMNVEV (reference sequence). CDR3 sequence: CASSRSQGNTGELFF. CDR3 bases: TGTGCCAGCAGTCGCTCTCAGGGGAACACCGGGGAGCTGTTTTTT.

The chain is built from TRBV4-3 and TRBJ2-3, with D perhaps being TRBD1 or TRBD2 (6 bases each). Deletions cut 1 base from V and 5 bases from J, with 13 bases between. Germline V gene sequence: CDR1 LGHNA, CDR2 YSLEER. The CDR3 is 15 amino acids. CDR3 in amino acids: CASSQGRGTGDTQYF. The DNA for the CDR3 is TGCGCCAGCAGCCAAGGGAGGGGGACTGGAGATACGCAGTATTTT.